This is a list of T cell receptor beta chains from one sample in a study of blood T cell repertoires in COVID-19. The protocol was immunoSEQ multiplex PCR, while the TCRdb copy is restricted to in-frame clones and leaves out a portion. The table shows approximately 360,000 clones, with roughly 90% occurring only once. The sequencing sample was made of peripheral blood. These receptors were taken from a man aged 40-50 years with acute or convalescent COVID-19. Each CDR3 is given with its conserved first and last residue. D genes are given only for firm matches. Size is stated for part of the rows, as once, few or many counts, or as a class when the clone is expanded.

CDR3	DNA	J	size	D	V
CASSPHRTGTYEQYF	TGTGCCAGCAGTCCACACCGGACAGGAACCTACGAGCAGTACTTC	TRBJ2-7	-	TRBD1	TRBV28
CASSYPRGQETQYF	TGTGCCAGCAGTTACCCCAGGGGGCAGGAGACCCAGTACTTC	TRBJ2-5	-	TRBD1	TRBV6-6
CASSPFTDTQYF	TGTGCCAGCAGCCCATTCACAGATACGCAGTATTTT	TRBJ2-3	-	-	TRBV9
CSASYVRGEETQYF	TGCAGTGCTAGTTACGTACGGGGGGAAGAGACCCAGTACTTC	TRBJ2-5	-	TRBD2	TRBV20-1
CASRAGQNKDLEYEQYF	TGTGCCAGCAGGGCGGGACAGAATAAGGATCTGGAGTACGAGCAGTACTTC	TRBJ2-7	-	-	TRBV11-3
CASSVTGLGVNTEAFF	TGTGCCAGCAGCGTTACAGGGTTAGGAGTGAACACTGAAGCTTTCTTT	TRBJ1-1	-	-	TRBV9
CASSVSGGVLNEQFF	TGTGCCAGCAGCGTAAGCGGGGGAGTGCTCAATGAGCAGTTCTTC	TRBJ2-1	-	TRBD2	TRBV9
CSVGGTGISEQYF	TGCAGCGTTGGCGGGACAGGGATTAGCGAGCAGTACTTC	TRBJ2-7	-	TRBD1	TRBV29-1
CASSSTPTRFETQYF	TGTGCCAGCAGCTCAACCCCGACTAGGTTCGAGACCCAGTACTTC	TRBJ2-5	-	-	TRBV9
CASSLVSGDTQYF	TGTGCCAGCAGCTTAGTTTCCGGAGATACGCAGTATTTT	TRBJ2-3	-	-	TRBV5-6
CASSRGQGNYGYTF	TGTGCCAGCAGCCGGGGACAGGGCAACTATGGCTACACCTTC	TRBJ1-2	-	TRBD1	TRBV7-9
CASRVSGNSYNEQFF	TGTGCCAGCAGGGTTAGCGGCAACTCCTACAATGAGCAGTTCTTC	TRBJ2-1	-	-	TRBV28
CASSLVGTRNEQYF	TGTGCCAGCAGCTTAGTGGGGACTCGAAACGAGCAGTACTTC	TRBJ2-7	-	-	TRBV11-2
CASGGDSGTYEQYF	TGTGCCAGCGGAGGGGATAGCGGGACCTACGAGCAGTACTTC	TRBJ2-7	once	TRBD2	TRBV2
CASSAFTDNTEAFF	TGTGCCAGCAGTGCCTTCACAGATAACACTGAAGCTTTCTTT	TRBJ1-1	-	-	TRBV2
CASSVGTREKETQYF	TGTGCCAGCAGCGTCGGGACTAGGGAGAAAGAGACCCAGTACTTC	TRBJ2-5	once	TRBD2	TRBV7-9
CASSGPTAGDEQFF	TGTGCCAGCAGCGGTCCAACGGCCGGGGATGAGCAGTTCTTC	TRBJ2-1	-	-	TRBV9
CASSQDQGSYGYTF	TGCGCCAGCAGCCAAGATCAGGGTAGCTATGGCTACACCTTC	TRBJ1-2	-	-	TRBV4-1
CASSVDNGRAKGGELFF	TGTGCCAGCAGCGTAGACAACGGGAGGGCCAAGGGCGGGGAGCTGTTTTTT	TRBJ2-2	-	TRBD2	TRBV9
CASSFETSTDTQYF	TGTGCCAGCAGCTTTGAGACTAGCACAGATACGCAGTATTTT	TRBJ2-3	-	-	TRBV5-8
CASSLDSGQPQHF	TGTGCCAGCAGCTTAGATTCGGGTCAGCCCCAGCATTTT	TRBJ1-5	-	-	TRBV7-2